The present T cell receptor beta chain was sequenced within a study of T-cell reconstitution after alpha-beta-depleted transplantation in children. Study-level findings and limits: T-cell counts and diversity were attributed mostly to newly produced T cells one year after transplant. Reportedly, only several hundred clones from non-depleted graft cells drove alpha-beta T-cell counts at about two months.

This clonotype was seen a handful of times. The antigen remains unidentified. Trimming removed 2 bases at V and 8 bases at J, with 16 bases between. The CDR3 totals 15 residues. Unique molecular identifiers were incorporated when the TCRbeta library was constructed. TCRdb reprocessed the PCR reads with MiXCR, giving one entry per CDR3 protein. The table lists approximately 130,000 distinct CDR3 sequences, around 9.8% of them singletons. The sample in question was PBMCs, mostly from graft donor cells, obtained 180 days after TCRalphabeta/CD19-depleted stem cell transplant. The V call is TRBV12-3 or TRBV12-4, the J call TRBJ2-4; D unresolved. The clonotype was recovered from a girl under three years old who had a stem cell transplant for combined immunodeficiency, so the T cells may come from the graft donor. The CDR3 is CASSLFHLNRHIQYF. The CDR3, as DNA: TGTGCCAGCAGTTTATTCCACCTCAACCGACACATTCAGTACTTC.